Listed below are T cell receptor beta chains from one sample, sequenced in a study of cytomegalovirus exposure and HLA in healthy donors. This table comes from immunoSEQ multiplex PCR, and its TCRdb copy is limited to in-frame clones, with some not included. The sample includes some 170,000 clones, 82% seen only once; the top ten take approximately 12%. The sequenced sample consisted of PBMCs. The receptors shown here come from a man aged 50 to 59 in good health and CMV-seropositive. Each CDR3 is given with its conserved first and last residue. Fields, in order: V gene, clone size, D gene, J gene, CDR3 DNA, CDR3 protein. D genes are given only for firm matches. Clone size is stated in some rows and not others, as once, few, many or a class when expanded.

V: TRBV5-1; size: NA; D: TRBD1; J: TRBJ2-6; DNA: TGCGCCAGCAGCTACTCAACAGGGGACTCTGGGGCCAACGTCCTGACTTTC; CDR3: CASSYSTGDSGANVLTF
V: TRBV28; size: NA; D: NA; J: TRBJ1-1; DNA: TGTGCCAGCAGTTTTCCGGGACACCTGGACACTGAAGCTTTCTTT; CDR3: CASSFPGHLDTEAFF
V: TRBV4-3; size: once; D: TRBD2; J: TRBJ2-1; DNA: TGCGCCAGCAGCCAAGGACTAGCGTACAATGAGCAGTTCTTC; CDR3: CASSQGLAYNEQFF
V: TRBV28; size: NA; D: NA; J: TRBJ1-4; DNA: TGTGCCAGCAGTCTTTTGCCAGGGGAGGGTGAAAAACTGTTTTTT; CDR3: CASSLLPGEGEKLFF
V: TRBV6-5; size: NA; D: TRBD1; J: TRBJ2-7; DNA: TGTGCCAGCAGTTACCGGGACAGGGTCTACGAGCAGTACTTC; CDR3: CASSYRDRVYEQYF
V: TRBV18; size: NA; D: TRBD1; J: TRBJ1-2; DNA: TGTGCCAGCTCCCCGATGACAGGGTCGGATGGCTACACCTTC; CDR3: CASSPMTGSDGYTF
V: TRBV7-9; size: NA; D: TRBD1; J: TRBJ1-2; DNA: TGTGCCAGCAGCTTAGGACAGGGGGAGGTCTATGGCTACACCTTC; CDR3: CASSLGQGEVYGYTF
V: TRBV13; size: NA; D: NA; J: TRBJ2-3; DNA: TGTGCCAGCAGATCCACTAGGGCGAGCACAGATACGCAGTATTTT; CDR3: CASRSTRASTDTQYF
V: TRBV19; size: NA; D: NA; J: TRBJ2-1; DNA: TGTGCCAGTAGTATAATTGGGGGGGCTAACAATGAGCAGTTCTTC; CDR3: CASSIIGGANNEQFF
V: TRBV5-1; size: NA; D: TRBD1; J: TRBJ1-2; DNA: TGCGCCAGCAGCTTGGGGGGAGACAGGGATGGCTACACCTTC; CDR3: CASSLGGDRDGYTF
V: TRBV19; size: NA; D: NA; J: TRBJ1-5; DNA: TGTGCCAGTAGTATTGAAGGGGGCAATCAGCCCCAGCATTTT; CDR3: CASSIEGGNQPQHF
V: TRBV30; size: NA; D: NA; J: TRBJ1-2; DNA: TGTGCCTGGACGGTGCTGCAATCGAACTATGGCTACACCTTC; CDR3: CAWTVLQSNYGYTF
V: TRBV5-4; size: NA; D: NA; J: TRBJ1-1; DNA: TGTGCCAGCAGCCAAGCGAGCGGTAAAGAAGCTTTCTTT; CDR3: CASSQASGKEAFF
V: TRBV10-3; size: few; D: TRBD1; J: TRBJ1-3; DNA: TGTGCCATCAGTCCGACAGGGACGAACACCATATATTTT; CDR3: CAISPTGTNTIYF
V: TRBV2; size: NA; D: NA; J: TRBJ1-1; DNA: TGTGCCAGCAGTGAATACAGCATGAACACTGAAGCTTTCTTT; CDR3: CASSEYSMNTEAFF
V: TRBV29-1; size: NA; D: TRBD1; J: TRBJ1-2; DNA: TGCAGCGTCGGGGACAGGGGGGATGGCTACACCTTC; CDR3: CSVGDRGDGYTF
V: TRBV7-8; size: NA; D: TRBD1; J: TRBJ1-6; DNA: TGTGCCAGCAGCTTCTCAGGGGGCCCGAATAATTCACCCCTCCACTTT; CDR3: CASSFSGGPNNSPLHF
V: TRBV7-2; size: NA; D: TRBD1; J: TRBJ2-6; DNA: TGTGCCAGCAGATTCTGGACAGGGGACGGGGCCAACGTCCTGACTTTC; CDR3: CASRFWTGDGANVLTF
V: TRBV5-4; size: once; D: NA; J: TRBJ2-7; DNA: TGTGCCAGCAGCCAGGGACTGGCCCCCCACGAGCAGTACTTC; CDR3: CASSQGLAPHEQYF
V: TRBV19; size: NA; D: NA; J: TRBJ1-3; DNA: TGTGCCAGTAGTATAGACTCGTCAAACACCATATATTTT; CDR3: CASSIDSSNTIYF
V: TRBV7-2; size: NA; D: TRBD2; J: TRBJ2-3; DNA: TGTGCCAGCAGCCTCAGACTAGCGGGGTTCGATACGCAGTATTTT; CDR3: CASSLRLAGFDTQYF
V: TRBV29-1; size: NA; D: NA; J: TRBJ1-1; DNA: TGCAGCGTTCGACAGAACACTGAAGCTTTCTTT; CDR3: CSVRQNTEAFF
V: TRBV5-6; size: NA; D: NA; J: TRBJ2-7; DNA: TGTGCCAGCAGCGAAGGGGTCTACGAGCAGTACTTC; CDR3: CASSEGVYEQYF
V: TRBV5-1; size: once; D: NA; J: TRBJ2-3; DNA: TGCGCCAGCAGCTTGGCAGGGGTTGACACAGATACGCAGTATTTT; CDR3: CASSLAGVDTDTQYF
V: TRBV2; size: NA; D: NA; J: TRBJ1-2; DNA: TGTGCCAGCAGTGAAGGGGCAGCTAACTATGGCTACACCTTC; CDR3: CASSEGAANYGYTF
V: TRBV5-4; size: NA; D: TRBD1; J: TRBJ2-7; DNA: TGTGCCAGCAGCATCGTGGGACAGTCCTCCTACGAGCAGTACTTC; CDR3: CASSIVGQSSYEQYF
V: TRBV13; size: NA; D: TRBD1; J: TRBJ2-2; DNA: TGTGCCAGCAGTCACCGGCAGGGACAGGACGGGGAGCTGTTTTTT; CDR3: CASSHRQGQDGELFF
V: TRBV4-2; size: NA; D: NA; J: TRBJ2-7; DNA: TGTGCCAGCAGCCAAGCCGGGGACTACGAGCAGTACTTC; CDR3: CASSQAGDYEQYF
V: TRBV19; size: NA; D: NA; J: TRBJ2-7; DNA: TGTGCCACCCGACAGACATACGAGCAGTACTTC; CDR3: CATRQTYEQYF
V: TRBV5-1; size: NA; D: NA; J: TRBJ2-2; DNA: TGCGCCAGCAGCTTGGCCGGGGGAGGCACCGGGGAGCTGTTTTTT; CDR3: CASSLAGGGTGELFF
V: TRBV19; size: NA; D: TRBD2; J: TRBJ2-2; DNA: TGTGCCAGTAGTCAACTAGCGGGAGTAACAACCGGGGAGCTGTTTTTT; CDR3: CASSQLAGVTTGELFF
V: TRBV7-2; size: NA; D: NA; J: TRBJ1-2; DNA: TGTGCCAGCAGCTTAGCGCATCAGGATGGCTACACCTTC; CDR3: CASSLAHQDGYTF
V: TRBV15; size: NA; D: NA; J: TRBJ1-4; DNA: TGTGCCACCAGCAGAGATCATAGGGGGTTTGCAACTAATGAAAAACTGTTTTTT; CDR3: CATSRDHRGFATNEKLFF
V: TRBV30; size: NA; D: TRBD1; J: TRBJ1-2; DNA: TGTGCCTGGAGTGTACAGGGGGGCTATGGCTACACCTTC; CDR3: CAWSVQGGYGYTF
V: TRBV18; size: NA; D: NA; J: TRBJ1-1; DNA: TGTGCCAGCTCACCAGTGGAGTCCACTGAAGCTTTCTTT; CDR3: CASSPVESTEAFF
V: TRBV5-1; size: NA; D: NA; J: TRBJ2-7; DNA: TGCGCCAGCAGCTTCGGAGGCGGGGAGGTAGCCTACGAGCAGTACTTC; CDR3: CASSFGGGEVAYEQYF